A selection of T cell receptor beta chains follows, all from one sample in a study of T cell changes during pregnancy in multiple sclerosis. Here immunoSEQ multiplex PCR was the method, and the copy in TCRdb shows in-frame clones only, minus some. Here the sample spans some 71,000 clones, roughly nine tenths being singletons. The specimen was CD4+ T cells from peripheral blood mononuclear cells, collected in the third trimester of pregnancy. The receptors derive from a female donor in good health, enrolled as a control in a pregnancy study. The CDR3 runs from the conserved cysteine through the conserved F or W. D genes are given only for firm matches. Where a row states a size, it is once, few, many or the class of an expanded clone; other rows omit it.

V	size	D	J	DNA	CDR3
TRBV6-5	-	-	TRBJ1-1	TGTGCCAGCAGGTCACAGGGTAGAGGTGAAGCTTTCTTT	CASRSQGRGEAFF
TRBV7-2	-	-	TRBJ1-2	TGTGCCAGCAGCTTAGTTGGAGGGGAGTATGGCTACACCTTC	CASSLVGGEYGYTF
TRBV29-1	-	TRBD1	TRBJ2-2	TGCAGCGCCCTGAGGGGGCCGGTCGACGGGGAGCTGTTTTTT	CSALRGPVDGELFF
TRBV6-6	-	-	TRBJ2-3	TGTGCCAGCAGTGTACCCGGGGAGGCAGCAGATACGCAGTATTTT	CASSVPGEAADTQYF
TRBV30	-	TRBD1	TRBJ2-7	TGTGCCTGGAGTGTACTAGGGACAGTCTTCTCCTACGAGCAGTACTTC	CAWSVLGTVFSYEQYF
TRBV7-2	once	-	TRBJ2-7	TGTGCCAGCAGCCCGACAGGCGGACCATACGAGCAGTACTTC	CASSPTGGPYEQYF
TRBV11-3	-	TRBD1	TRBJ1-1	TGTGCCAGCAGCTCCAGGGGGCTTTTCGGCACTGAAGCTTTCTTT	CASSSRGLFGTEAFF
TRBV10-3	-	TRBD2	TRBJ2-2	TGTGCCATCAGTGTTAGGACTAGCGGCACCGGGGAGCTGTTTTTT	CAISVRTSGTGELFF
TRBV19	-	-	TRBJ1-1	TGTGCCAGTAGTTCCCTGGGGCGGACTGAAGCTTTCTTT	CASSSLGRTEAFF
TRBV5-6	-	-	TRBJ2-7	TGTGCCAGCAGCTTCGGGCAGGGTACCTACGAGCAGTACTTC	CASSFGQGTYEQYF
TRBV29-1	-	-	TRBJ1-2	TGCAGCGTTGTTAAGGGGCCAGGCTACACCTTC	CSVVKGPGYTF
TRBV29-1	-	TRBD1	TRBJ1-2	TGCAGCGTGAGTACAGGGGGCGTCGGTGGCTACACCTTC	CSVSTGGVGGYTF
TRBV7-8	-	TRBD1	TRBJ1-2	TGTGCCAGTTCGACAGGGGGCGTTTATGGCTACACCTTC	CASSTGGVYGYTF
TRBV18	few	-	TRBJ1-5	TGTGCCAGCTCACCAGGATTACAGGGTCAGCCCCAGCATTTT	CASSPGLQGQPQHF
TRBV30	-	-	TRBJ2-2	TGTGCCTGTCCGAGCCTGACAAACACCGGGGAGCTGTTTTTT	CACPSLTNTGELFF
TRBV5-1	-	TRBD2	TRBJ2-3	TGCGCCAGCAGCACCGTCCCTCAGGCTAGCGGGGACGATACGCAGTATTTT	CASSTVPQASGDDTQYF
TRBV9	once	-	TRBJ2-6	TGTGCCAGCAGCCACTCTGGGGCCAACGTCCTGACTTTC	CASSHSGANVLTF
TRBV5-1	-	-	TRBJ2-3	TGCGCCAGCAGCTTGGACGGGACTTCAACAGATACGCAGTATTTT	CASSLDGTSTDTQYF
TRBV6-4	-	TRBD2	TRBJ2-3	TGTGCCAGCAGTGACTCGGGGGCCCTAGCGGGGGGGCCTATATCTCCAGATACGCAGTATTTT	CASSDSGALAGGPISPDTQYF
TRBV5-1	-	TRBD1	TRBJ1-1	TGCGCCAGCAGCTTGGCCGACAGGGCGAACACTGAAGCTTTCTTT	CASSLADRANTEAFF
TRBV7-2	once	TRBD1	TRBJ1-5	TGTGCCAGCAGCTTTGGGACAGGGGGGCAGCCCCAGCATTTT	CASSFGTGGQPQHF
TRBV19	-	-	TRBJ1-5	TGTGCCAGTAGTACTCAACAGGATCGAGGTGTCAATCAGCCCCAGCATTTT	CASSTQQDRGVNQPQHF
TRBV27	-	TRBD1	TRBJ1-2	TGTGCCAGCAGTCTCCGACAGGGGTATGGCTACACCTTC	CASSLRQGYGYTF
TRBV30	-	TRBD2	TRBJ2-3	TGTGCCTCACCCATAACGGGGGGAGCAGATACGCAGTATTTT	CASPITGGADTQYF
TRBV7-9	-	TRBD2	TRBJ2-5	TGTGCCAGCATCAAATCACTAGCGGCTCAAGAGACCCAGTACTTC	CASIKSLAAQETQYF
TRBV4-1	once	TRBD2	TRBJ2-2	TGCGCCAGCAGCCAAGAGCACGGGGAGGGCACCGGGGAGCTGTTTTTT	CASSQEHGEGTGELFF
TRBV7-6	-	TRBD1	TRBJ1-2	TGTGCCAGCAGCCCCCAGGTCAATACAGGGGCTGCCAACTATGGCTACACCTTC	CASSPQVNTGAANYGYTF
TRBV6-5	-	-	TRBJ1-1	TGTGCCAGCAGCCCCCAGGGGATCACTGAAGCTTTCTTT	CASSPQGITEAFF
TRBV29-1	-	TRBD1	TRBJ2-5	TGCAGCGTTGAAGAAACAGGGGGCGAGACCCAGTACTTC	CSVEETGGETQYF